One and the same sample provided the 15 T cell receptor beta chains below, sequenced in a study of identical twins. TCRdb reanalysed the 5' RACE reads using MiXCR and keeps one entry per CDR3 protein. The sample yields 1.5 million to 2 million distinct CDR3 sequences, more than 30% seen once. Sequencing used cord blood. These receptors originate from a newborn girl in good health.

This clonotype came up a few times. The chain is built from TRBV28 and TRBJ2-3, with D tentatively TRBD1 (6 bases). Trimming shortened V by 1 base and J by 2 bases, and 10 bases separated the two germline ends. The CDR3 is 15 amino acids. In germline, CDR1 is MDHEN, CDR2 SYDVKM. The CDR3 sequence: CASSLSEGDTDTQYF. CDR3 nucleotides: TGTGCCAGCAGTTTATCCGAGGGGGACACAGATACGCAGTATTTT. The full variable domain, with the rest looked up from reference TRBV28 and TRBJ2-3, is DVKVTQSSRYLVKRTGEKVFLECVQDMDHENMFWYRQDPGLGLRLIYFSYDVKMKEKGDIPEGYSVSREKKERFSLILESASTNQTSMYLCASSLSEGDTDTQYFGPGTRLTVL.

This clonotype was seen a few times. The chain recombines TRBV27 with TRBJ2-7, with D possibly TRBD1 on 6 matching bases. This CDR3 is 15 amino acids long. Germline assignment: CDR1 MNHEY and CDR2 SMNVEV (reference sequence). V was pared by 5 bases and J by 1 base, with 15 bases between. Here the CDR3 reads CASSPPGHASYEQYF. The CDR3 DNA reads TGTGCCAGCAGTCCCCCGGGACACGCGTCCTACGAGCAGTACTTC.

The CDR3 sequence: CASSLERTDGYTF. DNA for the CDR3: TGTGCCAGCAGCTTAGAACGGACGGATGGCTACACCTTC. The chain is built from TRBV7-2 and TRBJ1-2; D is undetermined. The V gene lost 1 base and the J gene lost 6 bases, with 9 bases spanning the gap. Germline CDR1 and CDR2: SGHTA and FQGNSA. The CDR3 runs 13 residues.

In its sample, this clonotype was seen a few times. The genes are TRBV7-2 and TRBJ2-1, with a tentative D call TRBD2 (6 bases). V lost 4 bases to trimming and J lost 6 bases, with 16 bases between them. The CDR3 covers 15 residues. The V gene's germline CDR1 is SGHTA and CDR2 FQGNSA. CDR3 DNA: TGTGCCAGCAGCTACCTAGCGCCAACCAGCAATGAGCAGTTCTTC. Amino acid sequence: CASSYLAPTSNEQFF.

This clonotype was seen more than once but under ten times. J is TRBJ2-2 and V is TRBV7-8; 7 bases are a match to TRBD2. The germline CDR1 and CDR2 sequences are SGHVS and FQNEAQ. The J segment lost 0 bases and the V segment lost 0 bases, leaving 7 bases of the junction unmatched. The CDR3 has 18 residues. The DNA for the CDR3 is TGTGCCAGCAGCTTAGCCCCTAGCGGCCTCGCGAACACCGGGGAGCTGTTTTTT. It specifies CASSLAPSGLANTGELFF.

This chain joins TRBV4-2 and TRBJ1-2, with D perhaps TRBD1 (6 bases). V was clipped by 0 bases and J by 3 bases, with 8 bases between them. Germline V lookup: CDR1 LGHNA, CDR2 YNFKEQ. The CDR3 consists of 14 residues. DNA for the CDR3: TGTGCCAGCAGCCAAGATGGGGGCGACTATGGCTACACCTTC. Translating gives CASSQDGGDYGYTF.

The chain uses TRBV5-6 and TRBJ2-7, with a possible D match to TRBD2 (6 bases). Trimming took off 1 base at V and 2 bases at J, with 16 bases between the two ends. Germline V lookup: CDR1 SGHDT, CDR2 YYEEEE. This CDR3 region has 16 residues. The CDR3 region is CASSLKSGGVTYEQYF. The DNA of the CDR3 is TGTGCCAGCAGCTTGAAGTCTGGCGGGGTGACCTACGAGCAGTACTTC.

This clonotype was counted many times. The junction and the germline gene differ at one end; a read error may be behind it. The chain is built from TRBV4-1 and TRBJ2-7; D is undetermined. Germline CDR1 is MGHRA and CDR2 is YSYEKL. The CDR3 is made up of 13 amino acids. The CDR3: CASSQDPRYEQYF. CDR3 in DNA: TGTGCCAGCAGCCAAGACCCGAGGTACGAGCAGTACTTC.

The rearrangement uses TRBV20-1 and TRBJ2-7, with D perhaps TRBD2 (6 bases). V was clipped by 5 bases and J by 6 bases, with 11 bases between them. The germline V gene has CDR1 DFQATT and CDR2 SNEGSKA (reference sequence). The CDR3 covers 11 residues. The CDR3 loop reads CSAGGVPEQYF. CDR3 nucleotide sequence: TGCAGTGCTGGCGGGGTTCCCGAGCAGTACTTC.

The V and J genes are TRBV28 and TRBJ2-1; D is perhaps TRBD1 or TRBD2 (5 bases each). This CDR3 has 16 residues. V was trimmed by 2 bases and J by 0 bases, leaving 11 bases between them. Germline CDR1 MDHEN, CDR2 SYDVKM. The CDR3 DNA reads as TGTGCCAGCAGTTTAGAGGGGCAGGGCTCCTACAATGAGCAGTTCTTC. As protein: CASSLEGQGSYNEQFF.

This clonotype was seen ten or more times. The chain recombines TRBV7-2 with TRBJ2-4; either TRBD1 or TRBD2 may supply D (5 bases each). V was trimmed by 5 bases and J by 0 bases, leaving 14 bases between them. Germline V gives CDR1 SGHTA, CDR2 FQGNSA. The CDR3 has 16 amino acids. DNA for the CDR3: TGTGCCAGCAGCCATGGGACGCTTCTAGCCAAAAACATTCAGTACTTC. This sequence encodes CASSHGTLLAKNIQYF.

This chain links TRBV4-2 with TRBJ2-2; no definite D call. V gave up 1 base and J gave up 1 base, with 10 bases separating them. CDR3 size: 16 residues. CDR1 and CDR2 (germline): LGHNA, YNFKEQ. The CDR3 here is CASSQGIAQNTGELFF. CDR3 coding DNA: TGTGCCAGCAGCCAAGGGATAGCCCAGAACACCGGGGAGCTGTTTTTT.

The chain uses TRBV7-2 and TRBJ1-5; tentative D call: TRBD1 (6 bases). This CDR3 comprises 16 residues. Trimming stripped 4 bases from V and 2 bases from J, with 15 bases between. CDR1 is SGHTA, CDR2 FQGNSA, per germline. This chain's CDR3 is CASSSTFRQGNQPQHF. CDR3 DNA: TGTGCCAGCAGCTCAACGTTTCGACAGGGCAATCAGCCCCAGCATTTT. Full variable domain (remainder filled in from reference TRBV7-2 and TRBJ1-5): GAGVSQSPSNKVTEKGKDVELRCDPISGHTALYWYRQSLGQGLEFLIYFQGNSAPDKSGLPSDRFSAERTGGSVSTLTIQRTQQEDSAVYLCASSSTFRQGNQPQHFGDGTRLSIL.

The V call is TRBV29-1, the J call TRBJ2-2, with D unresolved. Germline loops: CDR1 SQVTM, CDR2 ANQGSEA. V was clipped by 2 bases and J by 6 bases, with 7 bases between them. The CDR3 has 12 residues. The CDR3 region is CSVELGSGELFF. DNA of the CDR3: TGCAGCGTTGAATTGGGTTCCGGGGAGCTGTTTTTT.

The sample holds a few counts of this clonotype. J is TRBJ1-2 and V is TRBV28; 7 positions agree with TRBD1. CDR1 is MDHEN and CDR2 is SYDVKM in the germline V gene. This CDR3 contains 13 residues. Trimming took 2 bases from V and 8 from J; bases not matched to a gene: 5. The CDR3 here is CASSLDRVRGYTF. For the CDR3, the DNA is TGTGCCAGCAGTTTAGACAGGGTGCGGGGCTACACCTTC.